Presented here are 29 T cell receptor beta chains from one specimen sequenced in a study of cytomegalovirus exposure and HLA in healthy donors. PCR employed 60 Vbeta and 13 Jbeta primers. Assay: immunoSEQ multiplex PCR; the TCRdb copy retains only in-frame clones and omits some. The sample has some 130,000 clones, around 74% seen once. Sequencing input: PBMCs. Every receptor here comes from a male donor in good health and CMV-seronegative.

This clone was observed a few times. The rearrangement links TRBV7-2 to TRBJ1-1, with a tentative D call TRBD1 (6 bases). Germline CDR1 and CDR2: SGHTA and FQGNSA. Trimming shortened V by 5 bases and J by 1 base, and 11 bases separated the two germline ends. CDR3 length: 14 residues. The CDR3: CASSDWDKNTEAFF. The CDR3 nucleotides read TGTGCCAGCAGCGATTGGGACAAGAACACTGAAGCTTTCTTT.

This chain links TRBV6-5 with TRBJ2-2; D might be TRBD1 (6 bases). CDR1 is MNHEY, CDR2 SVGAGI, per germline. The CDR3 sequence is 15 residues long. Trimming removed 6 bases from V and 3 bases from J, with 14 bases in between. CDR3 coding DNA: TGTGCCAGCAGGGGGGCGGACTTTGACACCGGGGAGCTGTTTTTT. As protein: CASRGADFDTGELFF.

CDR3 amino acids: CASTPFGVVGDSLNYGYTF. The CDR3 DNA is TGTGCCAGTACTCCCTTTGGGGTCGTGGGGGACAGCCTTAACTATGGCTACACCTTC. The V gene is TRBV19, the J gene TRBJ1-2, with 7 bases fitting TRBD1. Germline V CDR1 and CDR2: LNHDA, SQIVND (reference sequence). Germline trimming cut 7 bases from V and 1 base from J; bases unmatched to any gene: 21. The CDR3 totals 19 residues.

V gene TRBV7-6 combines with J gene TRBJ2-3; 9 nucleotides agree with TRBD2. The CDR3 totals 15 residues. Trimming at V came to 2 bases and at J to 4 bases, leaving 4 bases not matched to a gene. Germline CDR1 is SGHVS and CDR2 is FNYEAQ. CDR3: CASSLSRLAADTQYF. The DNA of the CDR3 is TGTGCCAGCAGCTTATCTCGACTAGCGGCAGATACGCAGTATTTT.

The J gene is TRBJ2-2, the V gene TRBV9; TRBD1 matches at 11 bases. CDR1 is SGDLS, CDR2 YYNGEE, per germline. There are 15 residues in the CDR3. V was pared by 3 bases and J by 5 bases, with 3 bases of the junction left unmatched. CDR3 sequence: CASSGGQGATGELFF. For the CDR3, the DNA is TGTGCCAGCAGCGGCGGACAGGGGGCAACCGGGGAGCTGTTTTTT.

The chain combines TRBV5-1 with TRBJ2-3; 9 bases are a match to TRBD2. This CDR3 region has 16 residues. The germline V gene encodes CDR1 SGHRS and CDR2 YFSETQ. With 4 bases clipped from V and 2 bases from J, the junction kept 8 bases outside the gene matches. Written as DNA, the CDR3 is TGCGCCAGCAGCATTGCGGCTAGCGGGGACACAGATACGCAGTATTTT. Residues: CASSIAASGDTDTQYF.

This clone was seen only once. This chain joins TRBV28 and TRBJ2-1; 9 bases match TRBD2. Germline-derived CDR1 and CDR2 are MDHEN and SYDVKM. This CDR3 has 14 amino acids. V lost 6 bases and J lost 3; bases outside the gene matches: 3. In DNA, the CDR3 is TGTGCCAGCAGGCGGACTAGCGACTACAATGAGCAGTTCTTC. It encodes CASRRTSDYNEQFF.

The V gene is TRBV9, the J gene TRBJ2-7; 7 bases match TRBD2. Germline values: CDR1 SGDLS, CDR2 YYNGEE. V lost 0 bases, J lost 2 bases, and 2 bases stayed unmatched. The CDR3 extends over 14 amino acids. CDR3 region: CASSVGAGAYEQYF. For the CDR3, the DNA is TGTGCCAGCAGCGTAGGGGCGGGAGCCTACGAGCAGTACTTC. The complete variable domain, with remaining parts taken from reference TRBV9 and TRBJ2-7, reads DSGVTQTPKHLITATGQRVTLRCSPRSGDLSVYWYQQSLDQGLQFLIQYYNGEERAKGNILERFSAQQFPDLHSELNLSSLELGDSALYFCASSVGAGAYEQYFGPGTRLTVT.

This chain links TRBV19 with TRBJ1-1; possible D gene TRBD1, 6 bases. The V gene lost 8 bases and the J gene lost 5 bases, with 21 bases spanning the gap. The CDR3 totals 15 residues. CDR1 is LNHDA, CDR2 SQIVND, per germline (reference sequence). CDR3 sequence (DNA): TGTGCCAGTCGGTCGGGCAGGGGTGGGAAAACTGAAGCTTTCTTT. It translates to CASRSGRGGKTEAFF.

The chain uses TRBV9 and TRBJ2-1; D is possibly TRBD2 (6 bases). Germline V lookup: CDR1 SGDLS, CDR2 YYNGEE. CDR3 length equals 20 residues. The germline V and J ends were trimmed by 1 base and 4 bases, with 27 bases remaining between them. This chain's CDR3 is CASSVSLEGGTRGHYNEQFF. CDR3 nucleotide sequence: TGTGCCAGCAGCGTAAGCTTGGAGGGAGGCACCCGTGGCCATTACAATGAGCAGTTCTTC.

The chain carries TRBV2 and TRBJ2-5, with 11 positions matching TRBD2. V trimming: 7 bases; J trimming: 4 bases; junction bases outside the gene matches: 2. The CDR3 covers 13 residues. Germline loops: CDR1 SNHLY, CDR2 FYNNEI. Here the CDR3 reads CASTGTSGETQYF. CDR3 DNA: TGTGCCAGCACAGGGACTAGCGGAGAGACCCAGTACTTC.

J is TRBJ1-1 and V is TRBV6-6, with 7 nucleotides matching TRBD1. Germline V gene sequence: CDR1 MNHNY, CDR2 SVGAGI (reference sequence). V lost 6 bases and J lost 0; bases outside the gene matches: 4. CDR3 length: 14 residues. This chain's CDR3 is CASREGALNTEAFF. CDR3 bases: TGTGCCAGCAGGGAGGGGGCTCTGAACACTGAAGCTTTCTTT.

The chain uses TRBV7-6 and TRBJ2-1; 12 nucleotides match TRBD1. Germline assignment: CDR1 SGHVS and CDR2 FNYEAQ. The CDR3 is 16 residues long. Trimming took 5 bases from V and 4 from J; bases not matched to a gene: 6. The CDR3 DNA is TGTGCCAGCAGCAACCCGGGACAGGGGGCTTACAATGAGCAGTTCTTC. Its translation is CASSNPGQGAYNEQFF. The whole variable domain, remainder taken from reference TRBV7-6 and TRBJ2-1, is GAGVSQSPRYKVTKRGQDVALRCDPISGHVSLYWYRQALGQGPEFLTYFNYEAQQDKSGLPNDRFSAERPEGSISTLTIQRTEQRDSAMYRCASSNPGQGAYNEQFFGPGTRLTVL.

V is TRBV7-8 and J is TRBJ2-7; 8 positions match TRBD2. The V segment lost 5 bases and the J segment 6 bases; nucleotides outside the gene matches: 9. CDR3 size: 14 residues. Germline CDR1 and CDR2: SGHVS and FQNEAQ. The CDR3 region is CASSPRGSGTEQYF. CDR3 DNA: TGTGCCAGCAGCCCAAGGGGTAGCGGGACCGAGCAGTACTTC.

This clone was observed a handful of times. Additional DNA sequences in this sample encode the identical CDR3. In DNA form, the CDR3 reads TGTGCCAGCAGCCCAGGGGGTTCTAGCAATCAGCCCCAGCATTTT. Translation gives CASSPGGSSNQPQHF. The rearrangement joins TRBV7-2 to TRBJ1-5; 7 bases are shared with TRBD1. The ends lost 5 bases at V and 0 bases at J; junction bases unmatched: 4. This CDR3 has 15 amino acids. CDR1 and CDR2 from the germline V gene are SGHTA and FQGNSA.

V and J are TRBV2 and TRBJ2-6; a weak D match, TRBD1 (6 bases). Germline V CDR1 and CDR2: SNHLY, FYNNEI. With 5 bases removed from V and 0 bases from J, the gap between germline ends came to 8 bases. The length of the CDR3 is 15 residues. The CDR3 loop reads CASSSQGSGANVLTF. The CDR3 nucleotides read TGTGCCAGCAGTTCACAGGGCTCTGGGGCCAACGTCCTGACTTTC.

The chain carries TRBV30 and TRBJ1-2; D call uncertain. The CDR3 consists of 11 residues. V was cut by 2 bases and J by 4 bases, with 5 bases left in between. Germline V gene sequence: CDR1 GTSNPN, CDR2 SVGIG (reference sequence). CDR3 in DNA: TGTGCCTGGAGTTTCCGCTATGGCTACACCTTC. This encodes CAWSFRYGYTF.

This chain connects TRBV7-3 to TRBJ2-3; 9 bases are a match to TRBD2. The ends lost 1 base at V and 5 bases at J; junction bases unmatched: 1. This CDR3 contains 14 residues. Germline V CDR1 and CDR2: SGHTA, FQGTGA. The CDR3 DNA follows: TGTGCCAGCAGCTTAAAAGCGGGAGGAGATACGCAGTATTTT. Its protein product is CASSLKAGGDTQYF.

V gene TRBV7-2 combines with J gene TRBJ2-5, with D possibly TRBD1 on 5 matching bases. The CDR3 length is 15 residues. Germline CDR1 is SGHTA and CDR2 is FQGNSA. The V end lost 5 bases, the J end lost 2 bases, and 15 bases lay between the germline ends. The CDR3 DNA follows: TGTGCCAGCAGCCCACGACAGTTTACACAAGAGACCCAGTACTTC. Translated, it gives CASSPRQFTQETQYF.

This clone was recorded only once. This chain connects TRBV5-3 to TRBJ2-7; 10 bases are a match to TRBD1. TRBV5-3 counts as an open reading frame of uncertain function. Losses at the gene ends were 3 bases for V and 4 bases for J; bases not matched to a gene: 4. The CDR3 runs to 14 residues. CDR3 bases: TGTGCCAGAAGCTACCCGGACAGGGGGTACGAGCAGTACTTC. It translates to CARSYPDRGYEQYF.

The V call is TRBV7-2, the J call TRBJ2-5; D is undetermined. The CDR3 spans 14 residues. Germline assignment: CDR1 SGHTA and CDR2 FQGNSA. Trimming cost V 2 bases and J 2 bases, with 9 bases left between them. The CDR3 is CASSLIESQETQYF. The CDR3 nucleotides are TGTGCCAGCAGCTTAATCGAGAGTCAAGAGACCCAGTACTTC.

This chain connects TRBV2 to TRBJ2-7; the D gene is possibly TRBD2 (6 bases). There are 13 residues in the CDR3. The germline gives CDR1 SNHLY, CDR2 FYNNEI. Between the trimmed V and J ends, which lost 5 bases and 6 bases, there was a span of 14 bases. The CDR3 protein is CASSPRGLGEQYF. CDR3 coding DNA: TGTGCCAGCAGTCCGAGGGGACTGGGCGAGCAGTACTTC. The full variable domain, rest sourced from reference TRBV2 and TRBJ2-7, is EPEVTQTPSHQVTQMGQEVILRCVPISNHLYFYWYRQILGQKVEFLVSFYNNEISEKSEIFDDQFSVERPDGSNFTLKIRSTKLEDSAMYFCASSPRGLGEQYFGPGTRLTVT.

This rearrangement joins TRBV7-8 to TRBJ2-1; TRBD2 matches 11 bases. Germline V gene lookup returns CDR1 SGHVS and CDR2 FQNEAQ. The CDR3 loop spans 14 amino acids. V gave up 6 bases and J gave up 6 bases; unmatched junction bases: 4. CDR3 loop: CASSYSGGANEQFF. The DNA for the CDR3 is TGTGCCAGCAGTTATAGCGGGGGGGCCAATGAGCAGTTCTTC.

This clone was found a few times. The germline gene is not matched at one end of the junction; a read error may be the cause. The rearrangement joins TRBV4-1 to TRBJ1-1, with D maybe TRBD1 (5 bases). The CDR3 spans 11 residues. From germline, CDR1 is MGHRA and CDR2 YSYEKL. DNA of the CDR3: TGTGCCAGCAGGGAGGACCGTGAAGCTTTCTTT. It is translated as CASREDREAFF.

The chain combines TRBV19 with TRBJ2-3, with D perhaps TRBD1 (6 bases). CDR3 length equals 13 residues. V was shortened by 11 bases and J by 1 base, with 13 bases between the two germline ends. Germline V CDR1 and CDR2: LNHDA, SQIVND (reference sequence). The DNA of the CDR3 is TGTGCCGCCTCTCGACAGGGCACAGATACGCAGTATTTT. Its translation: CAASRQGTDTQYF.

This clone was observed a handful of times. This rearrangement joins TRBV5-4 to TRBJ2-3, with 10 bases fitting TRBD2. V was clipped by 2 bases and J by 6 bases; unmatched bases: 15. In germline, CDR1 is SGHNT, CDR2 YYREEE (reference sequence). The CDR3 has 18 residues. Written as DNA, the CDR3 is TGTGCCAGCAGCTTTTCCCCCACAGCGGGGGGGCGAGGCGATACGCAGTATTTT. Translating it yields CASSFSPTAGGRGDTQYF. Filled out from reference TRBV5-4 and TRBJ2-3, the complete variable domain reads ETGVTQSPTHLIKTRGQQVTLRCSSQSGHNTVSWYQQALGQGPQFIFQYYREEENGRGNFPPRFSGLQFPNYSSELNVNALELDDSALYLCASSFSPTAGGRGDTQYFGPGTRLTVL.

In this sample, this clone turned up once. This rearrangement joins TRBV25-1 to TRBJ1-1; D remains ambiguous. Trimming stripped 4 bases from V and 9 bases from J, with 9 bases between. Germline V gives CDR1 MGHDK, CDR2 SYGVNS. This CDR3 is 11 amino acids long. CDR3 loop: CASSGGNKAFF. CDR3 in DNA: TGTGCCAGCAGTGGAGGTAACAAAGCTTTCTTT.

This clone has just one count. The chain is built from TRBV19 and TRBJ1-1, with D possibly TRBD1 on 5 matching bases. V was shortened by 7 bases and J by 3 bases, with 24 bases between the two germline ends. The V gene's germline CDR1 is LNHDA and CDR2 SQIVND (reference sequence). The CDR3 loop spans 17 amino acids. The CDR3 loop is CASTWGRGRVGDTEAFF. The CDR3 nucleotides read TGTGCCAGTACTTGGGGACGGGGGAGGGTTGGCGACACTGAAGCTTTCTTT.

This clone has only a few counts. This sequence joins TRBV6-5 and TRBJ2-5; D gene unclear. The CDR3 contains 14 residues. The germline CDR1 and CDR2 sequences are MNHEY and SVGAGI. V gave up 4 bases and J gave up 2 bases, with 11 bases separating them. The chain's CDR3 is CASSFTDTQETQYF. The CDR3 coding sequence is TGTGCCAGCAGTTTCACCGACACGCAAGAGACCCAGTACTTC.